Sequencing of this T cell receptor beta chain was carried out in a study of T-cell memory formation after mild COVID-19. Study background: Largely, the TCR clusters proved donor specific. Study results and caveats: Contracting clones, day 15 to 85, had balanced CD4/CD8, and later expanders favored CD4+.

Constant-segment primers were used for 5'RACE, and the resulting TCR alpha and TCR beta cDNA libraries carried sample barcodes and UMIs. TCRdb recomputed calls from the 5' RACE reads with MiXCR, one row per CDR3 protein. The table includes roughly 300,000 distinct CDR3 sequences, approximately 14% detected once. A remark on this clonotype: Its antigen is not identified.

This CDR3 region has 16 residues. The germline gives CDR1 LGHDT, CDR2 YNNKEL (reference sequence). Trimming took 3 bases from V and 7 from J; bases not matched to a gene: 13. Sequencing was carried out using PBMCs or a T cell subset sorted from them (not recorded which). This clonotype was obtained from a man younger than 35 who had mild COVID-19 (a few samples of this study predate the infection). Cell type and time point are not known. The J gene is TRBJ2-3, the V gene TRBV3-1; TRBD2 agrees at 7 bases. CDR3 in DNA: TGTGCCAGCAGCCACGGAAGCGGGGCGGAAAAATATACGCAGTATTTT. Its protein product is CASSHGSGAEKYTQYF.